This passage covers 12 T cell receptor beta chains from one sample sequenced in a study of CD4 and CD8 cells across lung adenocarcinoma regions. TCRdb fed the PCR reads into MiXCR, producing one record per CDR3 protein. The table records 25,000 or so distinct CDR3 sequences, under 65% of them present only once. The sequencing input was CD4+ T cells from the center of a lung tumor. These receptors were collected from a male donor with lung adenocarcinoma. The CD4 and CD8 labels of this study may be unreliable.

Comments on this clonotype: Germline and junction disagree at one end, which may indicate a read error. This chain joins TRBV6-1 and TRBJ2-2; perhaps TRBD2 as D (5 bases). The better agreement between TRBJ2-3 and the DNA end casts doubt on the J call. Germline V gives CDR1 MNHNS, CDR2 SASEGT. There are 15 residues in the CDR3. For the CDR3, the DNA is TGTGCCAGGAGACTCCAGGCCGGGATTACAGAGACGCAGTATTTT. Protein: CARRLQAGITETQYF.

This clonotype was observed a few times. Germline and junction disagree at one end, which may indicate a read error. This chain joins TRBV6-4 and TRBJ2-2; D is perhaps TRBD2 (5 bases). Germline V CDR1 and CDR2: MRHNA, SNTAGT. There are 14 residues in the CDR3. The CDR3 sequence: CTSSEGLNTGELFF. In DNA form, the CDR3 reads TGTACCAGCAGTGAGGGCCTGAACACCGGGGAGCTGTTTTTT.

The chain joins TRBV12-3 or TRBV12-4 to TRBJ2-3; TRBD2 aligns across 14 bases. The ends lost 5 bases at V and 5 bases at J; junction bases unmatched: 9. This CDR3 comprises 17 residues. CDR3 DNA: TGTGCCAGCAGTGGGACTAGCGGGGGCGGTGACAAAGATACGCAGTATTTT. Its translation: CASSGTSGGGDKDTQYF.

Turning to this clonotype: It is likely a read error, because the conserved phenylalanine at the end of the CDR3 is missing. The chain couples TRBV6-5 to TRBJ2-3; 11 bases align to TRBD2. CDR3 length: 17 residues. Germline CDR1 MNHEY, CDR2 SVGAGI. Germline trimming cut 4 bases from V and 4 bases from J; bases unmatched to any gene: 10. For the CDR3, the DNA is TGTGCCAGCAGTTTTCGGACTAGCGGGCAGTCGGCAGATACGCAGTATTCT. This codes for CASSFRTSGQSADTQYS.

This clonotype was found a few times. The junction and the germline gene differ at one end; a read error may be behind it. V gene TRBV27 combines with J gene TRBJ2-6; D unclear. There are 16 residues in the CDR3. Germline CDR1 is MNHEY and CDR2 is SMNVEV (reference sequence). Written as DNA, the CDR3 is TGTGCCAGCAGCTCCGGACGCCTCTCTGGCGCCAACGTCCAGTCCTTC. Translated, it gives CASSSGRLSGANVQSF.

This clonotype was detected a few times. The chain combines TRBV27 with TRBJ2-1; TRBD1 matches 10 bases. Judging by the DNA end, TRBJ2-7 fits better; the J call may be wrong. Germline V gene lookup returns CDR1 MNHEY and CDR2 SMNVEV (reference sequence). The CDR3 is 13 amino acids. CDR3 region: CASALGQGYEQYF. In DNA, the CDR3 is TGTGCCAGCGCTTTGGGACAGGGGTACGAGCAGTACTTC.

As concerns this clonotype: A read error may produce the germline difference seen at one junction end. The rearrangement links TRBV6-5 to TRBJ2-3, with 7 bases matching TRBD2. The CDR3 is 16 amino acids. Germline lookup yields CDR1 MNHEY and CDR2 SVGAGI. DNA of the CDR3: TGTGCCAGCAGTTATCAGCTAGCGGTGTTCACAGGTACGCAGTTTTTT. As protein: CASSYQLAVFTGTQFF.

This clonotype has ten or more counts. J is TRBJ2-5 and V is TRBV6-1, with TRBD2 matching over 7 bases. Trimming cost V 2 bases and J 4 bases; bases outside gene matches: 7. Germline values: CDR1 MNHNS, CDR2 SASEGT. There are 15 residues in the CDR3. The CDR3: CASSESGMAGETQYF. The CDR3 DNA is TGTGCCAGCAGTGAAAGCGGGATGGCGGGAGAGACCCAGTACTTC.

The chain recombines TRBV29-1 with TRBJ1-2; the D is unclear. Deletions cut 7 bases from V and 6 bases from J, with 21 bases between. There are 14 residues in the CDR3. Germline V CDR1 and CDR2: SQVTM, ANQGSEA. The chain's CDR3 is CSAPSEPIGNGYTF. The CDR3 DNA is TGCAGCGCTCCCTCAGAGCCCATAGGGAATGGCTACACCTTC.

A word on this clonotype: The germline gene is not matched at one end of the junction; a read error may be the cause. The chain recombines TRBV10-3 with TRBJ2-4; D remains ambiguous. The CDR3 consists of 14 residues. The germline gives CDR1 ENHRY, CDR2 SYGVKD. CDR3 sequence (DNA): TGCCGCAGCTCGGCGCTGTGGGCCACAAATATGCAGTACTTC. Protein: CRSSALWATNMQYF.

This clonotype was recorded at least ten times. J is TRBJ2-5 and V is TRBV5-1, with D hard to call. This CDR3 has 14 amino acids. Trimming left V 2 bases short and J 2 bases short, with 10 bases between. Germline loops: CDR1 SGHRS, CDR2 YFSETQ. The CDR3 loop is CASSFWVGQETQYF. CDR3 in DNA: TGCGCCAGCAGCTTCTGGGTTGGGCAAGAGACCCAGTACTTC.

Note on this clonotype: At one boundary the junction diverges from the germline segment, which might be a read error. V and J are TRBV10-2 and TRBJ2-1; D gene uncertain. CDR1 and CDR2 from the germline V gene are WSHSY and SAAADI. CDR3 length: 14 amino acids. The CDR3 bases are TGCGCCAGCACCCAGGCCGTGGGCACTCATACGCAGTATTTC. Protein product: CASTQAVGTHTQYF.